This TCR beta chain was captured by sequencing in a study of OX40 agonist ivuxolimab in advanced cancers. This CDR3 spans 12 amino acids. Germline CDR1 is MNHEY and CDR2 is SVGAGI. Between the trimmed V and J ends, which lost 2 bases and 11 bases, there was a span of 12 bases. Clones were read by immunoSEQ multiplex PCR, and TCRdb kept only the in-frame ones, dropping some. The top ten hold 0.3% to 0.4% of the sample, which has 65,000 to 100,000 clones, about 90% seen once. The rearrangement links TRBV6-5 to TRBJ1-1, with D hard to call. This sequence was found in an adult with an advanced solid tumor such as melanoma, head and neck, liver or kidney cancer. Specimen: CD4+ or CD8+ T cells sorted from blood, collected in a trial of the OX40 agonist ivuxolimab. CDR3 sequence reads: CASSYGGSKAFF. The CDR3, as DNA: TGTGCCAGCAGTTACGGAGGTAGTAAGGCTTTCTTT.